These 21 T cell receptor beta chains came from one sample sequenced in a study of blood T cell repertoires in COVID-19. Repertoires were generated with immunoSEQ multiplex PCR, while TCRdb's copy carries only in-frame clones and drops some. The repertoire holds some 220,000 clones, with approximately 84% as singletons. Sequenced: peripheral blood. These receptor sequences come from a man aged 50-60 years who had recovered from COVID-19.

This clone turned up a few times. The chain combines TRBV30 with TRBJ1-4, with D unclear. The CDR3 contains 14 residues. CDR1 is GTSNPN and CDR2 is SVGIG in the germline V gene (reference sequence). The V end lost 2 bases, the J end lost 0 bases, and 7 bases lay between the germline ends. The CDR3 spells CAWSPDSTNEKLFF. The CDR3 nucleotides are TGTGCCTGGAGTCCAGACTCAACTAATGAAAAACTGTTTTTT.

The J gene is TRBJ1-4, the V gene TRBV4-2; D is unresolved. The CDR3 runs to 16 residues. CDR1 LGHNA and CDR2 YNFKEQ come from the germline V gene. V was pared by 0 bases and J by 5 bases, with 13 bases between. DNA for the CDR3: TGTGCCAGCAGCCAAGACCTTATCGCGGGAAATGAAAAACTGTTTTTT. It is translated as CASSQDLIAGNEKLFF.

This chain links TRBV28 with TRBJ2-1; D remains unclear. The V and J ends lost 2 bases and 4 bases respectively, with 9 bases between them. The germline V gene encodes CDR1 MDHEN and CDR2 SYDVKM. The CDR3 runs 14 residues. The CDR3: CASSLTTLYNEQFF. As DNA, the CDR3 is TGTGCCAGCAGTTTAACTACCCTTTACAATGAGCAGTTCTTC.

CDR3 DNA: TGTGCCAGCAGTTACTCGACTTATATGCAAGAGACCCAGTACTTC. It encodes CASSYSTYMQETQYF. The rearrangement joins TRBV6-5 to TRBJ2-5; no reliable D call. V shed 0 bases and J shed 2 bases, with 10 bases lying between them. In germline, CDR1 is MNHEY, CDR2 SVGAGI. The CDR3 covers 15 residues.

The chain employs TRBV7-8 and TRBJ2-7, with D hard to call. There are 15 residues in the CDR3. V was shortened by 0 bases and J by 2 bases, with 11 bases between the two germline ends. The germline CDR1 and CDR2 sequences are SGHVS and FQNEAQ. The CDR3 DNA is TGTGCCAGCAGCTTAGCGGAAGGAGCCACCTACGAGCAGTACTTC. Protein product: CASSLAEGATYEQYF.

V is TRBV9 and J is TRBJ2-1; D remains ambiguous. Germline CDR1 is SGDLS and CDR2 is YYNGEE. Trimming cost V 2 bases and J 0 bases, with 9 bases left between them. This CDR3 contains 15 residues. For the CDR3, the DNA is TGTGCCAGCAGCGTCTCCCCTAGCTCCTACAATGAGCAGTTCTTC. This encodes CASSVSPSSYNEQFF.

This chain uses TRBV6-1 with TRBJ1-2; no firm D call. Trimming removed 0 bases at V and 7 bases at J, with 9 bases between. The CDR3 is 13 residues long. The germline gives CDR1 MNHNS, CDR2 SASEGT. The CDR3 DNA reads TGTGCCAGCAGTGAAGCCGGGAAATTTGGCTACACCTTC. It codes for CASSEAGKFGYTF.

The chain combines TRBV5-1 with TRBJ2-7; 7 bases align to TRBD1. V dropped 6 bases and J dropped 0; count of bases not matched to a gene: 6. This CDR3 region has 14 residues. Germline values: CDR1 SGHRS, CDR2 YFSETQ. The CDR3 sequence is CASNRDSFSYEQYF. CDR3 coding DNA: TGCGCCAGCAATAGGGACAGTTTCTCCTACGAGCAGTACTTC.

The genes are TRBV6-5 and TRBJ2-1; TRBD2 matches 9 bases. V shed 2 bases, J shed 7 bases, and the junction held 6 bases outside the gene matches. The CDR3 loop spans 15 amino acids. Germline-derived CDR1 and CDR2 are MNHEY and SVGAGI. CDR3 loop: CASSYQAGGTNEQFF. The CDR3 nucleotides are TGTGCCAGCAGTTACCAAGCGGGAGGAACAAATGAGCAGTTCTTC.

The genes are TRBV28 and TRBJ2-7, with D uncertain. The germline V gene has CDR1 MDHEN and CDR2 SYDVKM. The germline V and J ends were trimmed by 10 bases and 2 bases, with 9 bases remaining between them. There are 11 residues in the CDR3. CDR3 DNA: TGTGCCACCGACGAGGCCTACGAGCAGTACTTC. Translating it yields CATDEAYEQYF.

CDR3 sequence: CASSLSTVNYGYTF. The CDR3 bases are TGCGCCAGCAGCTTATCGACAGTGAACTATGGCTACACCTTC. This rearrangement joins TRBV5-1 to TRBJ1-2; tentatively, D is TRBD1 (5 bases). Trimming took 2 bases from V and 2 from J, leaving 10 bases between them. This CDR3 is 14 amino acids long. Germline V CDR1 and CDR2: SGHRS, YFSETQ.

This clone has just a few counts. The chain has TRBV30 and TRBJ1-1; the match to TRBD1 covers 7 bases. With 8 bases clipped from V and 2 bases from J, the junction kept 11 bases outside the gene matches. Germline CDR1 is GTSNPN and CDR2 is SVGIG (reference sequence). This CDR3 region has 14 residues. CDR3 DNA: TGTGCCGTGGAAAGGGCAGGGGGTAACACTGAAGCTTTCTTT. As protein: CAVERAGGNTEAFF.

This clone appeared once. The J gene is TRBJ2-5, the V gene TRBV14; D is unclear. CDR3 length equals 13 residues. Trimming removed 4 bases from V and 5 bases from J, with 11 bases in between. Germline CDR1 reads SGHDN; CDR2 reads FVKESK. CDR3 amino acids: CASSRQVGETQYF. The CDR3 region has the DNA TGTGCCAGCAGCCGCCAGGTTGGGGAGACCCAGTACTTC.

V and J are TRBV18 and TRBJ2-7, with 10 nucleotides matching TRBD1. V was pared by 4 bases and J by 0 bases, with 12 bases of the junction left unmatched. This CDR3 spans 18 amino acids. CDR1 KGHSH and CDR2 LQKENI come from the germline V gene. As DNA, the CDR3 is TGTGCCAGCTCACAGGGGACAGGGGCCTGGGGGACCTCCTACGAGCAGTACTTC. It specifies CASSQGTGAWGTSYEQYF. Filled out from reference TRBV18 and TRBJ2-7, the complete variable domain reads NAGVMQNPRHLVRRRGQEARLRCSPMKGHSHVYWYRQLPEEGLKFMVYLQKENIIDESGMPKERFSAEFPKEGPSILRIQQVVRGDSAAYFCASSQGTGAWGTSYEQYFGPGTRLTVT.

Worth noting for this clone: Germline is not matched at one junction end, which may reflect a read error. This chain uses TRBV12-3 or TRBV12-4 with TRBJ1-2; tentatively, D is TRBD1 (6 bases). The CDR3 runs to 12 residues. CDR3 coding DNA: TGTGCCAGCAGTTTGAGACAGGCTAAGGGTGCCTTC. It encodes CASSLRQAKGAF.

J is TRBJ1-2 and V is TRBV12-3 or TRBV12-4, with a weak D call TRBD1 (5 bases). Trimming took off 6 bases at V and 8 bases at J, with 16 bases between the two ends. The CDR3 consists of 13 residues. The CDR3 region is CASRGGLARGYTF. In DNA, the CDR3 is TGTGCCAGCAGGGGGGGTCTTGCTAGGGGCTACACCTTC.

This chain uses TRBV6-2 or TRBV6-3 with TRBJ2-5; D might be TRBD2 (5 bases). Trimming pared 5 bases from V and 4 bases from J, leaving 17 bases between. The germline gives CDR1 MNHEY, CDR2 SVGEGT. The CDR3 covers 15 residues. The CDR3 region is CASSAPLRRGETQYF. CDR3 sequence (DNA): TGTGCCAGCAGTGCGCCCCTTAGACGGGGAGAGACCCAGTACTTC.

The chain links TRBV28 to TRBJ2-7, with 10 bases lining up with TRBD1. Germline values: CDR1 MDHEN, CDR2 SYDVKM. The CDR3 totals 15 residues. The DNA of the CDR3 is TGTGCTACCTTTTCAACCGGGACAGGGGCTCGTGAGCAGTACTTC. Translation gives CATFSTGTGAREQYF.

This rearrangement joins TRBV28 to TRBJ2-7; 13 nucleotides agree with TRBD2. The assigned J gene may be wrong: the sequence end matches TRBJ2-1 better. This CDR3 contains 18 residues. The germline V gene encodes CDR1 MDHEN and CDR2 SYDVKM. The CDR3 coding sequence is TGTGCCAGCAGTTTATGGGGGGGGACTAGCGGGAATTACAATGAGCAGTTCTTC. The encoded protein is CASSLWGGTSGNYNEQFF.

The chain joins TRBV7-9 to TRBJ2-1; 7 bases are shared with TRBD2. The CDR3 has 16 residues. V shed 2 bases and J 7 bases; nucleotides not matched to a gene: 11. The germline CDR1 and CDR2 sequences are SEHNR and FQNEAQ (reference sequence). In DNA, the CDR3 is TGTGCCAGCAGCTTAAGGCGGAGGAGCGGGAAGAATGAGCAGTTCTTC. Translation: CASSLRRRSGKNEQFF.

This clone was recorded only once. The chain couples TRBV11-2 to TRBJ2-5; TRBD1 agrees at 10 bases. The CDR3 has 17 amino acids. The V and J ends lost 4 bases and 5 bases, in that order; junction bases with no gene match: 13. In germline, CDR1 is SGHAT, CDR2 FQNNGV. The chain's CDR3 is CASSYLTRQGALETQYF. The CDR3 DNA is TGTGCCAGCAGCTACCTCACCCGACAGGGGGCATTGGAGACCCAGTACTTC.